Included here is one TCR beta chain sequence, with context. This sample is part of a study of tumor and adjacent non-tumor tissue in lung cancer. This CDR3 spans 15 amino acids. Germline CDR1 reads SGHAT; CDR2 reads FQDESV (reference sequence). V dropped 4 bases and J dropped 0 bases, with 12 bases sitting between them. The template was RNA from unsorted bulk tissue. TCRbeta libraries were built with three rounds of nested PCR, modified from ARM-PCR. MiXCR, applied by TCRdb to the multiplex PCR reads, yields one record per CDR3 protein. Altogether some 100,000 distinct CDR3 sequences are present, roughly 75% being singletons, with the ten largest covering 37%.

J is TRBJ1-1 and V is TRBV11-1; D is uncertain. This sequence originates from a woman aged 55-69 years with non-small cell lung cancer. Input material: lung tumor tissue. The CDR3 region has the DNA TGTGCCAGCAGCTCCCCGATGGAACTGAACACTGAAGCTTTCTTT. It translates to CASSSPMELNTEAFF.